This TCR beta chain was sequenced in a study of beta chain features in type 1 diabetes. Study results and caveats: The VDJ junctions of type 1 diabetes patients carried fewer insertions and more deletions. Researchers report that Type 1 diabetes patients had moderately but significantly shorter TCRB CDR3s across all four CD4+ subsets.

Of the isolated RNA, all was reverse transcribed, and so the sequenced material was expressed TCRB transcripts. Using immunoSEQ multiplex PCR, the repertoire was profiled, and TCRdb retains in-frame clones only, with some absent. Of 600,000 to 700,000 clones detected, around 12% appear once; the ten largest clones hold more than 0.1%. The CDR3 totals 14 residues. CDR1 and CDR2 (germline): SQVTM, ANQGSEA. The V end was cut by 4 bases, the J end by 0 bases, with 11 bases between. On average, the one heparinised blood draw given by each donor was around 110 mL. This clone was seen a few times. What it binds is not known.

This TCR derives from a man between 25 and 39 years old with type 1 diabetes. This sequence joins TRBV29-1 and TRBJ2-3; D gene uncertain. Source material: naive CD4+ T cells from blood. This CDR3 is CSVGRLLSTDTQYF. The CDR3 nucleotides are TGCAGCGTTGGTCGGCTTTTAAGCACAGATACGCAGTATTTT.